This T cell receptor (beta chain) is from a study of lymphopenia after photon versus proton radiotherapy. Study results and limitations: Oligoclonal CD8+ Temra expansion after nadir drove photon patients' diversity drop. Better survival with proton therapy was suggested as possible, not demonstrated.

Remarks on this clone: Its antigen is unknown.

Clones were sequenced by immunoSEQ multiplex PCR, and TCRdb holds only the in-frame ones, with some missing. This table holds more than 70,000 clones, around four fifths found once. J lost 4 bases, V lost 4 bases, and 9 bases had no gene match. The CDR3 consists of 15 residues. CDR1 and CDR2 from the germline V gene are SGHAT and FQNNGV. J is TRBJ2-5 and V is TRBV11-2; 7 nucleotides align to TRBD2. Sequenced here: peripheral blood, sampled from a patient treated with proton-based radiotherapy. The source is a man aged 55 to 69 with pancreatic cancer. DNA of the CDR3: TGTGCCAGCAGCTCTCGACTAGCATCGATAGAGACCCAGTACTTC. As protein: CASSSRLASIETQYF.